A single T cell receptor (beta chain) is shown here with its context. TCRbeta library preparation incorporated unique molecular identifiers. Each CDR3 protein gets one entry after TCRdb re-called the PCR reads with MiXCR. This sample has under 750,000 distinct CDR3 sequences, with roughly 23% found just once. Germline V CDR1 and CDR2: SGHRS, YFSETQ. CDR3 length: 15 amino acids. V gave up 4 bases and J gave up 2 bases; unmatched junction bases: 4. The data are from a study of T-cell reconstitution after alpha-beta-depleted transplantation in children. This specimen consisted of PBMCs, mostly from graft donor cells, obtained 360 days after TCRalphabeta/CD19-depleted stem cell transplant. V usage is TRBV5-1 and J usage is TRBJ2-5, with TRBD1 matching over 11 bases. The sequence derives from a boy under three years old who had a stem cell transplant for acute myeloid leukemia, so the T cells may come from the graft donor. DNA of the CDR3: TGCGCCAGCAGCACCCGGGACAGGGGGCAAGAGACCCAGTACTTC. Protein sequence: CASSTRDRGQETQYF.